A selection of T cell receptor beta chains follows, all from one sample in a study of blood T cell repertoires in COVID-19. Assay used: immunoSEQ multiplex PCR; TCRdb lists only in-frame clones, some missing. The table lists about 150,000 clones, about 80% of them singletons. Specimen: peripheral blood. The receptors here all came from a woman aged 55-70 years with acute or convalescent COVID-19. Both conserved end residues are part of each CDR3.

cdr3_aa | v_call
CASSGGGSPDTQYF | TRBV10-2
CASSPFSLGTGGSPQHF | TRBV7-6
CASSMQGRGYTF | TRBV19
CASNEGASSKNIQYF | TRBV7-8
CASSPGSSNTEAFF | TRBV7-9
CASSQSRTGPYGYTF | TRBV3-1/TRBV3-2
CASMKGGGAEQFF | TRBV7-9
CASSHLARNTGELFF | TRBV6-5
CASSPEGLILNYGYTF | TRBV7-9
CATLYCYNEQFF | TRBV24-1
CASSAVGGRTGSPLHF | TRBV9
CASSYGRVPLRQPQHF | TRBV5-8
CASSPTAGGYGYTF | TRBV5-1
CASSSFAGEETQYF | TRBV5-4
CASSLASAIYGYTF | TRBV11-2
CASRLTVNSPLHF | TRBV19
CASSQGSSSTGELFF | TRBV3-1/TRBV3-2
CASSILFLGTGANYGYTF | TRBV19
CASSCRTSGGVEQYF | TRBV11-3
CASSQEGVTEAFF | TRBV3-1/TRBV3-2
CASRRDSINEQFF | TRBV12-3/TRBV12-4
CASTRTGVDTEAFF | TRBV13
CASTRTGGLYGYTF | TRBV28
CASSIKGDRGRGTF | TRBV19
CASSSDRGLINQPQHF | TRBV7-9
CASPGNGANVLTF | TRBV2
CASSGPGQGKIPHF | TRBV10-2
CASSTRDRGDGYTF | TRBV5-1
CASSSVLANYGYTF | TRBV13
CASTYRGGRENSPLHF | TRBV6-6
CASSFGPFEGYTF | TRBV7-2
CASSHLGSADTQYF | TRBV3-1/TRBV3-2
CASSLQGMEQETQYF | TRBV5-1
CASSAGTALSYNEQFF | TRBV13
CASGAGEFSTDTQYF | TRBV2
CASSAGPVSGSTDTQYF | TRBV5-1
CASSIGGLGTEAFF | TRBV19
CASSYSNRVGEKLFF | TRBV6-5
CASSTQPPGSAGNSPLHF | TRBV3-1/TRBV3-2
CASSQEVVSGGTDTQYF | TRBV4-1
CASSYTGERVEAFF | TRBV7-3
CAWSPPGLAASTDTQYF | TRBV30
CASSLVRGSYEQYF | TRBV5-1
CASSIIASTDTQYF | TRBV7-9
CASSYRGGTEAFF | TRBV7-9
CASSIGGSSFANTGELFF | TRBV19
CASSADDSLNTEAFF | TRBV9
CASNTRGEQFF | TRBV12-3/TRBV12-4
CSARSYNEQFF | TRBV20-1
CASSGGLAGGDLDTQYF | TRBV6-1
CASSYRGIAGNTIYF | TRBV28
CASSIQGADYGYTF | TRBV19
CASSQEGVTEAFF | TRBV4-2
CASSPDPPRGLHF | TRBV18
CASSQAPGQAPIEAFF | TRBV14
CASSIYSVKHQPQHF | TRBV19
CASSQGGGGPYEQYF | TRBV3-1/TRBV3-2
CASSPGHPETQYF | TRBV18
CASSSKPGTAVNQPQHF | TRBV27
CASSLSYSGIATKNIQYF | TRBV5-8